Following are 15 T cell receptor beta chains from one sample sequenced in a study of blood T cell repertoires in COVID-19 (dated by TCRdb to 2018 to 2020). Library prep was done by the immunoSEQ multiplex PCR assay. In its TCRdb copy, this immuneACCESS table keeps in-frame sequences only and misses some clones. Where compared with another copy, unresolved V genes explain less than half of these, and the others have no known cause. A total of tens of thousands of clones appear in this sample, about 86% of them only once. In total, the top ten clones hold less than 4% of the sample. Material: peripheral blood. The receptors come from a man between 70 and 80 years old with active COVID-19.

This clone has a single count. The chain recombines TRBV24-1 with TRBJ1-2, with D maybe TRBD1 (5 bases). Per germline, CDR1 KGHDR and CDR2 SFDVKD. The CDR3 contains 13 residues. V lost 6 bases, J lost 6 bases, and 13 bases lay in between. This CDR3 is CATSRGRADGYTF. CDR3 bases: TGTGCCACCAGTCGCGGCAGGGCGGATGGCTACACCTTC.

The chain is built from TRBV7-3 and TRBJ2-1; a possible D gene is TRBD1 (5 bases). Germline loops: CDR1 SGHTA, CDR2 FQGTGA. The CDR3 consists of 16 residues. Trimming cost V 5 bases and J 2 bases, with 16 bases left between them. In DNA form, the CDR3 reads TGTGCCAGCAGCCACACCGGACATTTCCCCTACAATGAGCAGTTCTTC. Amino acids: CASSHTGHFPYNEQFF.

The chain has TRBV7-9 and TRBJ1-1, with D uncertain. V was pared by 0 bases and J by 0 bases, with 8 bases between. The germline V gene has CDR1 SEHNR and CDR2 FQNEAQ (reference sequence). CDR3 length: 15 amino acids. CDR3 protein: CASSLALSVNTEAFF. DNA of the CDR3: TGTGCCAGCAGCTTAGCTCTGAGTGTGAACACTGAAGCTTTCTTT.

The chain is built from TRBV21-1 and TRBJ2-7; the table's D gene call, TRBD2, was not cross checked with the DNA. TRBV21-1 is marked as a pseudogene. CDR3 length: 14 amino acids. The CDR3 protein is CASSTGTSPYEQYF. The CDR3 DNA is TGTGCCAGCAGCACAGGGACTAGCCCCTACGAGCAGTACTTC.

The J gene is TRBJ2-2, the V gene TRBV28; 14 nucleotides align to TRBD2. Germline CDR1 is MDHEN and CDR2 is SYDVKM. The CDR3 is made up of 18 amino acids. V gave up 1 base and J gave up 3 bases; unmatched junction bases: 4. The CDR3 spells CASSLSGTSGSHTGELFF. CDR3 DNA: TGTGCCAGCAGTTTATCGGGGACTAGCGGGAGTCACACCGGGGAGCTGTTTTTT.

The rearrangement links TRBV4-1 to TRBJ2-5; D uncertain. Germline V gives CDR1 MGHRA, CDR2 YSYEKL. This CDR3 spans 15 amino acids. V was cut by 4 bases and J by 0 bases, with 12 bases left in between. This CDR3 is CASSPPHQYQETQYF. The CDR3 coding sequence is TGCGCCAGCAGCCCCCCGCACCAGTACCAAGAGACCCAGTACTTC.

The V and J genes are TRBV11-3 and TRBJ1-1; D is uncertain. This CDR3 contains 13 residues. V was pared by 0 bases and J by 3 bases, with 5 bases between. Germline CDR1 SGHNT, CDR2 YENEEA. The CDR3 sequence is CASSLEFYTEAFF. Here the CDR3 DNA reads TGTGCCAGCAGCTTAGAATTCTACACTGAAGCTTTCTTT.

The chain combines TRBV5-4 with TRBJ2-7, with 10 bases that match TRBD2. V lost 4 bases, J lost 1 base, and 5 bases stayed unmatched. This CDR3 has 15 amino acids. The V gene's germline CDR1 is SGHNT and CDR2 YYREEE (reference sequence). The CDR3 coding sequence is TGTGCCAGCAGCCCCTCGGGACTAGCGTCCTACGAGCAGTACTTC. Residues: CASSPSGLASYEQYF. The variable domain in full, with the rest retrieved from reference TRBV5-4 and TRBJ2-7, is ETGVTQSPTHLIKTRGQQVTLRCSSQSGHNTVSWYQQALGQGPQFIFQYYREEENGRGNFPPRFSGLQFPNYSSELNVNALELDDSALYLCASSPSGLASYEQYFGPGTRLTVT.

The chain couples TRBV19 to TRBJ2-3, with D unresolved. The V gene lost 3 bases and the J gene lost 5 bases, with 3 bases spanning the gap. Germline V gene data show CDR1 as LNHDA and CDR2 as SQIVND (reference sequence). The CDR3 is made up of 11 amino acids. The CDR3 coding sequence is TGTGCCAGTAGTATCCGAGATACGCAGTATTTT. Translating gives CASSIRDTQYF. Full variable domain (remainder filled in from reference TRBV19 and TRBJ2-3): DGGITQSPKYLFRKEGQNVTLSCEQNLNHDAMYWYRQDPGQGLRLIYYSQIVNDFQKGDIAEGYSVSREKKESFPLTVTSAQKNPTAFYLCASSIRDTQYFGPGTRLTVL.

There are a few counts of this clone. V is TRBV28 and J is TRBJ2-7; 10 positions match TRBD2. The junction had 10 bases not matched to a gene; V was cut back by 2 bases and J by 9 bases. Germline assignment: CDR1 MDHEN and CDR2 SYDVKM. The CDR3 contains 15 residues. The DNA of the CDR3 is TGTGCCAGCAGTTTAAGGCTAGCGGGAGCGGCCGCGCAGTACTTC. This codes for CASSLRLAGAAAQYF.

The chain joins TRBV27 to TRBJ2-1; D is uncertain. V lost 4 bases and J 7 bases, leaving 8 bases between the germline ends. The CDR3 has 12 residues. Germline-derived CDR1 and CDR2 are MNHEY and SMNVEV (reference sequence). CDR3 nucleotide sequence: TGTGCCAGCAGTTCCCACCGGAATGAGCAGTTCTTC. This gives the protein CASSSHRNEQFF.

J is TRBJ2-1 and V is TRBV19; D perhaps matches TRBD2 (6 bases). CDR3 length: 14 amino acids. Per the germline V gene, CDR1 is LNHDA and CDR2 is SQIVND (reference sequence). Trimming removed 8 bases at V and 5 bases at J, with 16 bases between. The CDR3: CASYPPGEDNEQFF. CDR3 bases: TGTGCCAGTTACCCCCCGGGGGAAGACAATGAGCAGTTCTTC.

The V call is TRBV19, the J call TRBJ1-6, with D possibly being TRBD1 (5 bases). CDR3 size: 15 residues. The germline V gene encodes CDR1 LNHDA and CDR2 SQIVND (reference sequence). Trimming cost V 3 bases and J 5 bases, with 11 bases left between them. Here the CDR3 reads CASSMTWGDNSPLHF. Here the CDR3 DNA reads TGTGCCAGTAGTATGACCTGGGGCGATAATTCACCCCTCCACTTT.

Only one count was recorded for this clone. The chain employs TRBV5-4 and TRBJ1-1, with TRBD1 matching 7 bases. Trimming removed 4 bases from V and 5 bases from J; junction bases left unmatched: 11. The V gene's germline CDR1 is SGHNT and CDR2 YYREEE (reference sequence). The CDR3 length is 15 residues. CDR3 protein: CASSGRQGRGTEAFF. The CDR3, as DNA: TGTGCCAGCAGCGGCCGACAGGGTAGAGGGACTGAAGCTTTCTTT.

This clone was picked up a small number of times. The chain carries TRBV28 and TRBJ2-5; D might be TRBD2 (6 bases). Germline V gene lookup returns CDR1 MDHEN and CDR2 SYDVKM. The CDR3 consists of 15 residues. Trimming removed 5 bases from V and 0 bases from J, with 13 bases in between. CDR3 amino acids: CASSTPSGYQETQYF. CDR3 DNA: TGTGCCAGCAGTACCCCCAGCGGGTACCAAGAGACCCAGTACTTC. The whole variable domain, filled in from reference TRBV28 and TRBJ2-5, reads DVKVTQSSRYLVKRTGEKVFLECVQDMDHENMFWYRQDPGLGLRLIYFSYDVKMKEKGDIPEGYSVSREKKERFSLILESASTNQTSMYLCASSTPSGYQETQYFGPGTRLLVL.